Listed here are 25 T cell receptor beta chains from one sample, sequenced in a study of a mutant IDH1 vaccine in newly diagnosed glioma. The antigens these receptors bind are not known. Indicated time point: week 11, during vaccination. Vaccination comprised doses that each held 300 ug of mutant IDH1 20-mer peptide, plus topical imiquimod. Measured with immunoSEQ multiplex PCR; TCRdb has only the in-frame clones, and not every one. The table has 95,000 to 120,000 clones, under 90% seen once. Sequenced material: PBMCs, taken from a glioma patient whose treatment included an IDH1 peptide vaccine. The receptors come from a woman in her forties or fifties with glioma.

V usage is TRBV4-1 and J usage is TRBJ1-2; D unclear. The germline V gene encodes CDR1 MGHRA and CDR2 YSYEKL. There are 15 residues in the CDR3. Between the trimmed V and J ends, which lost 3 bases and 4 bases, there was a span of 15 bases. Here the CDR3 DNA reads TGCGCCAGCAGCCAGCAAGGTGGGCGCACCTATGGCTACACCTTC. It yields the protein CASSQQGGRTYGYTF.

This chain uses TRBV28 with TRBJ1-3, with TRBD1 matching 10 bases. The V segment lost 6 bases and the J segment 0 bases; nucleotides outside the gene matches: 17. The CDR3 is 20 residues long. The V gene's germline CDR1 is MDHEN and CDR2 SYDVKM. The CDR3 region has the DNA TGTGCCAGCAGCCCGAGGTTCGGGACAGGGGCTCTTAGCTCTGGAAACACCATATATTTT. Translation gives CASSPRFGTGALSSGNTIYF.

The chain carries TRBV27 and TRBJ2-5; D may be TRBD1 (5 bases). The last part of the DNA fits TRBJ2-7 better; the J call may be wrong. This CDR3 has 15 amino acids. Per germline, CDR1 MNHEY and CDR2 SMNVEV (reference sequence). The DNA of the CDR3 is TGTGCCAGCAGCCTCACCCTGACAGCCCACTACGAGCAGTACTTC. This encodes CASSLTLTAHYEQYF.

The V gene is TRBV4-1, the J gene TRBJ2-7; tentatively, D is TRBD2 (6 bases). This CDR3 region has 15 residues. V lost 0 bases and J lost 4, with 13 bases in between. CDR1 is MGHRA, CDR2 YSYEKL, per germline. CDR3 sequence: CASSQEVAEGYEQYF. CDR3 sequence (DNA): TGCGCCAGCAGCCAAGAGGTAGCGGAGGGATACGAGCAGTACTTC.

This clone came up once. The chain couples TRBV20-1 to TRBJ2-7; unclear D gene. The CDR3 has 11 amino acids. Per the germline V gene, CDR1 is DFQATT and CDR2 is SNEGSKA (reference sequence). V lost 6 bases and J lost 2, with 8 bases in between. CDR3 sequence (DNA): TGCAGTGCCCCTGGGGCCTACGAGCAGTACTTC. Its protein is CSAPGAYEQYF.

J is TRBJ2-1 and V is TRBV11-3, with a possible D match to TRBD2 (5 bases). This CDR3 is built from 17 residues. Looked up from germline, CDR1 is SGHNT and CDR2 is YENEEA. V was pared by 3 bases and J by 1 base, with 16 bases between. CDR3 amino acids: CASSFGSRAESYNEQFF. CDR3 bases: TGTGCCAGCAGCTTTGGGAGTAGGGCGGAGTCCTACAATGAGCAGTTCTTC.

The gene calls are TRBV6-5 and TRBJ2-7; no clear D. The CDR3 consists of 14 residues. Per germline, CDR1 MNHEY and CDR2 SVGAGI. V lost 0 bases, J lost 3 bases, and 9 bases lay in between. The CDR3 nucleotides read TGTGCCAGCAGTTACTCCCCAGGCCACTACGAGCAGTACTTC. Translating gives CASSYSPGHYEQYF.

To note about this clone: One junction end disagrees with the germline gene, perhaps due to a read error. V usage is TRBV7-7 and J usage is TRBJ2-5; D is tentatively TRBD1 or TRBD2 (6 bases each). Germline loops: CDR1 SSHAT, CDR2 FNYEAQ (reference sequence). The CDR3 has 14 residues. The CDR3 coding sequence is TGTGCTAGCAGTCAAGGGGGGTACCAAGAGACCCAGTACTTC. Amino acid sequence: CASSQGGYQETQYF.

The gene calls are TRBV28 and TRBJ2-3, with D hard to call. The length of the CDR3 is 14 residues. The germline V gene encodes CDR1 MDHEN and CDR2 SYDVKM. V lost 3 bases to trimming and J lost 1 base, with 8 bases between them. CDR3 sequence: CASSFSRRTDTQYF. The DNA for the CDR3 is TGTGCCAGCAGTTTCTCCCGCCGCACAGATACGCAGTATTTT.

This chain's CDR3 is CASSATSGTSRAEQYF. The CDR3 DNA reads TGCGCCAGCAGCGCGACTAGCGGGACCTCTAGGGCCGAGCAGTACTTC. V usage is TRBV5-1 and J usage is TRBJ2-7, with TRBD2 identical over 11 bases. CDR3 length: 16 residues. Germline V gene data show CDR1 as SGHRS and CDR2 as YFSETQ. V lost 4 bases and J lost 6; bases outside the gene matches: 12.

V usage is TRBV28 and J usage is TRBJ2-1; the D gene is possibly TRBD2 (5 bases). Germline V gene sequence: CDR1 MDHEN, CDR2 SYDVKM. Trimming took off 3 bases at V and 2 bases at J, with 11 bases between the two ends. This CDR3 spans 15 amino acids. The CDR3 protein is CASSFALAAYNEQFF. CDR3 coding DNA: TGTGCCAGCAGTTTTGCCCTAGCAGCCTACAATGAGCAGTTCTTC.

With regard to this clone: This CDR3 is also generated by other DNA sequences in the sample. The rearrangement links TRBV5-1 to TRBJ2-7; no clear D. The CDR3 contains 12 residues. CDR1 and CDR2 from the germline V gene are SGHRS and YFSETQ. V was trimmed by 1 base and J by 3 bases, leaving 5 bases between them. CDR3 residues: CASSLIGYEQYF. CDR3 DNA: TGCGCCAGCAGCTTGATCGGCTACGAGCAGTACTTC.

The chain couples TRBV20-1 to TRBJ2-1; D uncertain. This CDR3 region has 11 residues. CDR1 DFQATT and CDR2 SNEGSKA come from the germline V gene (reference sequence). The V and J ends lost 5 bases and 15 bases respectively, with 17 bases between them. CDR3 in DNA: TGCAGTGCTGTCCGGAGATCAGAGGTGTTCTTC. This encodes CSAVRRSEVFF.

The chain carries TRBV6-6 and TRBJ1-5, with 7 bases aligning to TRBD1. Looked up from germline, CDR1 is MNHNY and CDR2 is SVGAGI (reference sequence). The CDR3 has 13 residues. Trimming at V came to 6 bases and at J to 7 bases, leaving 6 bases not matched to a gene. The CDR3 protein is CASRLRGDQPQHF. Written as DNA, the CDR3 is TGTGCCAGCAGACTCAGGGGGGACCAGCCCCAGCATTTT.

The rearrangement joins TRBV7-3 to TRBJ2-3, with 12 positions matching TRBD2. This CDR3 comprises 15 residues. Germline V gene sequence: CDR1 SGHTA, CDR2 FQGTGA. The J segment lost 5 bases and the V segment lost 5 bases, leaving 5 bases of the junction unmatched. CDR3 protein: CASSRLAGEGDTQYF. The CDR3 DNA follows: TGTGCCAGCAGCCGACTAGCGGGAGAGGGAGATACGCAGTATTTT.

The chain has TRBV4-2 and TRBJ1-5; D is unclear. This CDR3 is built from 14 residues. CDR1 is LGHNA and CDR2 is YNFKEQ in the germline V gene. Trimming shortened V by 4 bases and J by 2 bases, and 9 bases separated the two germline ends. The CDR3 DNA reads TGTGCCAGCAGCCCCGAAATCGGCAATCAGCCCCAGCATTTT. It specifies CASSPEIGNQPQHF.

This clone was seen only once. The chain has TRBV28 and TRBJ2-7; TRBD2 matches 14 bases. This CDR3 has 15 residues. The junction had 4 bases not matched to a gene; V was cut back by 3 bases and J by 6 bases. The germline V gene has CDR1 MDHEN and CDR2 SYDVKM. The DNA of the CDR3 is TGTGCCAGCAGTTTTCTGACTAGCGGGAGGGCCGAGCAGTACTTC. Translated: CASSFLTSGRAEQYF. The complete variable domain, with remaining parts taken from reference TRBV28 and TRBJ2-7, reads DVKVTQSSRYLVKRTGEKVFLECVQDMDHENMFWYRQDPGLGLRLIYFSYDVKMKEKGDIPEGYSVSREKKERFSLILESASTNQTSMYLCASSFLTSGRAEQYFGPGTRLTVT.

The table lists this clone with a few counts. The chain links TRBV28 to TRBJ1-5; D is unclear. Per the germline V gene, CDR1 is MDHEN and CDR2 is SYDVKM. The CDR3 covers 15 residues. V dropped 2 bases and J dropped 0 bases, with 8 bases sitting between them. CDR3 DNA: TGTGCCAGCAGTTTAAACAGTTATAGCAATCAGCCCCAGCATTTT. Its protein product is CASSLNSYSNQPQHF.

This chain links TRBV20-1 with TRBJ2-5; D gene uncertain. The V and J ends lost 3 bases and 5 bases respectively, with 4 bases between them. Germline CDR1 and CDR2: DFQATT and SNEGSKA (reference sequence). The CDR3 loop spans 10 amino acids. This chain's CDR3 is CSASVETQYF. CDR3 coding DNA: TGCAGTGCTAGTGTGGAGACCCAGTACTTC.

V is TRBV7-2 and J is TRBJ1-5, with D tentatively TRBD1 (5 bases). Per germline, CDR1 SGHTA and CDR2 FQGNSA. V was cut by 1 base and J by 6 bases, with 16 bases left in between. This CDR3 spans 16 amino acids. CDR3 loop: CASSLVGGTTVQPQHF. CDR3 nucleotide sequence: TGTGCCAGCAGCTTAGTTGGGGGGACTACGGTTCAGCCCCAGCATTTT.

The chain joins TRBV19 to TRBJ1-4, with 7 bases aligning to TRBD1. J gave up 0 bases and V 6 bases, and 1 base lay outside the gene matches. This CDR3 has 14 residues. The germline V gene has CDR1 LNHDA and CDR2 SQIVND (reference sequence). The CDR3 is CASSGTATNEKLFF. The CDR3 nucleotides are TGTGCCAGTAGCGGGACAGCAACTAATGAAAAACTGTTTTTT.

This clone occurred once. The gene calls are TRBV5-6 and TRBJ1-1; D is uncertain. Germline CDR1 and CDR2: SGHDT and YYEEEE. The CDR3 extends over 14 amino acids. The ends were cut back, 4 bases at V and 0 bases at J, with 10 bases in the middle. In DNA, the CDR3 is TGTGCCAGCAGCCGGGTGGTCCTGAACACTGAAGCTTTCTTT. This encodes CASSRVVLNTEAFF. Combining the CDR3 with reference TRBV5-6 and TRBJ1-1 gives the whole variable domain DAGVTQSPTHLIKTRGQQVTLRCSPKSGHDTVSWYQQALGQGPQFIFQYYEEEERQRGNFPDRFSGHQFPNYSSELNVNALLLGDSALYLCASSRVVLNTEAFFGQGTRLTVV.

The V and J genes are TRBV6-5 and TRBJ2-7, with 9 bases that match TRBD1. The CDR3 has 15 residues. The germline V gene has CDR1 MNHEY and CDR2 SVGAGI. Germline trimming cut 5 bases from V and 2 bases from J; bases unmatched to any gene: 7. The DNA for the CDR3 is TGTGCCAGCAGTCCTGACAGGGGGAACGCCTACGAGCAGTACTTC. Amino acids: CASSPDRGNAYEQYF.

This clone was observed once. This chain joins TRBV6-6 and TRBJ1-5; D gene ambiguous. From germline, CDR1 is MNHNY and CDR2 SVGAGI (reference sequence). CDR3 size: 12 residues. Trimming took 8 bases from V and 7 from J, leaving 12 bases between them. For the CDR3, the DNA is TGTGCCAGCGCTGGGCAGCACCAGCCCCAGCATTTT. This gives the protein CASAGQHQPQHF.

The V gene is TRBV9, the J gene TRBJ1-1, with a possible D match to TRBD1 (6 bases). This CDR3 comprises 15 residues. Trimming shortened V by 0 bases and J by 4 bases, and 13 bases separated the two germline ends. The V gene's germline CDR1 is SGDLS and CDR2 YYNGEE. CDR3 DNA sequence: TGTGCCAGCAGCGTAGCTACAGGGTTGCGCACTGAAGCTTTCTTT. It encodes CASSVATGLRTEAFF.